Following are 12 T cell receptor beta chains from one sample sequenced in a study of blood T cell repertoires in COVID-19. The assay was immunoSEQ multiplex PCR, and TCRdb's table has in-frame clones only and misses some. Counted here are some 460,000 clones, approximately 90% occurring once; the ten biggest clones make up roughly 4%. The material sequenced was peripheral blood. The source of these receptors is a woman aged 30 to 39 with acute or convalescent COVID-19.

V and J are TRBV5-4 and TRBJ1-2; D ambiguous. The ends were cut back, 4 bases at V and 6 bases at J, with 25 bases in the middle. Germline loops: CDR1 SGHNT, CDR2 YYREEE (reference sequence). This CDR3 region has 17 residues. As DNA, the CDR3 is TGTGCCAGCAGCCCGAACGGGAACCCTAGGGCAATAAATGGCTACACCTTC. Its translation: CASSPNGNPRAINGYTF.

The genes are TRBV6-1 and TRBJ1-3; the D gene is possibly TRBD1 (6 bases). This CDR3 contains 16 residues. Germline lookup yields CDR1 MNHNS and CDR2 SASEGT. The V end was cut by 6 bases, the J end by 4 bases, with 19 bases between. This CDR3 is CASSETQGLGGNTIYF. For the CDR3, the DNA is TGTGCCAGCAGCGAAACACAGGGTCTGGGAGGAAACACCATATATTTT.

The rearrangement links TRBV5-1 to TRBJ2-4; 11 bases map to TRBD2. Germline loops: CDR1 SGHRS, CDR2 YFSETQ. The ends lost 4 bases at V and 5 bases at J; junction bases unmatched: 5. The CDR3 extends over 15 amino acids. The CDR3 reads CASSLAGGAENIQYF. The CDR3 DNA sequence: TGCGCCAGCAGCCTAGCGGGGGGCGCGGAAAACATTCAGTACTTC.

This sequence joins TRBV5-6 and TRBJ2-7; D uncertain. V gave up 4 bases and J gave up 3 bases, with 8 bases separating them. The CDR3 is made up of 12 amino acids. The germline gives CDR1 SGHDT, CDR2 YYEEEE. The CDR3 DNA reads as TGTGCCAGCAGCCTCCGTCGCTACGAGCAGTACTTC. This sequence encodes CASSLRRYEQYF. The full variable domain, its missing parts supplied by reference TRBV5-6 and TRBJ2-7, is DAGVTQSPTHLIKTRGQQVTLRCSPKSGHDTVSWYQQALGQGPQFIFQYYEEEERQRGNFPDRFSGHQFPNYSSELNVNALLLGDSALYLCASSLRRYEQYFGPGTRLTVT.

The gene calls are TRBV11-3 and TRBJ2-2, with 10 nucleotides matching TRBD2. The J segment lost 7 bases and the V segment lost 5 bases, leaving 13 bases of the junction unmatched. Germline V gene data show CDR1 as SGHNT and CDR2 as YENEEA. CDR3 length: 17 residues. CDR3 residues: CASSPVRSGGVNGELFF. CDR3 coding DNA: TGTGCCAGCAGCCCGGTCCGGAGCGGGGGGGTAAACGGGGAGCTGTTTTTT.

This clone was picked up one time. The genes are TRBV21-1 and TRBJ2-7; TRBD2, the table's D call, lacks a check against the DNA. TRBV21-1 has pseudogene status. This CDR3 region has 17 residues. The CDR3 loop reads CASSTLEGGPKLGEQYF. CDR3 coding DNA: TGTGCCAGCAGCACCCTAGAGGGCGGCCCTAAACTCGGGGAGCAGTACTTC.

The chain is built from TRBV19 and TRBJ2-1; 7 nucleotides line up with TRBD1. Trimming removed 1 base from V and 7 bases from J; junction bases left unmatched: 13. Germline assignment: CDR1 LNHDA and CDR2 SQIVND (reference sequence). CDR3 length: 17 residues. For the CDR3, the DNA is TGTGCCAGTAGTATAGTTTGGCCGACAGGGATGGCGAATGAGCAGTTCTTC. It encodes CASSIVWPTGMANEQFF.

This clone showed up just a few times. The chain employs TRBV5-1 and TRBJ2-7; weak D call: TRBD1 (7 bases). Looked up from germline, CDR1 is SGHRS and CDR2 is YFSETQ. The CDR3 contains 13 residues. V was shortened by 4 bases and J by 5 bases, with 13 bases between the two germline ends. The CDR3 reads CASSPGGKHEQYF. The CDR3 nucleotides read TGCGCCAGCAGCCCAGGGGGGAAACACGAGCAGTACTTC.

V gene TRBV10-1 combines with J gene TRBJ2-5, with TRBD2 identical over 7 bases. The length of the CDR3 is 16 residues. Trimming cost V 0 bases and J 4 bases; bases outside gene matches: 8. Germline V lookup: CDR1 WNHNN, CDR2 SYGVQD (reference sequence). The CDR3 here is CASSESTAGVRETQYF. CDR3 nucleotide sequence: TGCGCCAGCAGTGAGTCGACGGCGGGGGTGAGAGAGACCCAGTACTTC.

The chain couples TRBV18 to TRBJ2-7; D is unclear. With 5 bases removed from V and 2 bases from J, the gap between germline ends came to 10 bases. The germline V gene has CDR1 KGHSH and CDR2 LQKENI. The CDR3 contains 13 residues. As DNA, the CDR3 is TGTGCCAGCTCATATGGGCCAACCTACGAGCAGTACTTC. Amino acids: CASSYGPTYEQYF.

This clone was counted once. The chain couples TRBV6-5 to TRBJ2-1; 8 bases agree with TRBD2. The CDR3 loop spans 14 amino acids. The germline V gene has CDR1 MNHEY and CDR2 SVGAGI. V shed 2 bases, J shed 12 bases, and the junction held 9 bases outside the gene matches. The chain's CDR3 is CASSYGAGGGAQFF. CDR3 bases: TGTGCCAGCAGTTACGGCGCGGGGGGCGGGGCGCAGTTCTTC.

The chain has TRBV4-1 and TRBJ1-6, with TRBD1 matching over 7 bases. V lost 1 base to trimming and J lost 9 bases; unmatched junction nucleotides: 6. The germline V gene has CDR1 MGHRA and CDR2 YSYEKL. This CDR3 contains 15 residues. CDR3: CASSQVAGGGSPLHF. The CDR3 coding sequence is TGCGCCAGCAGCCAAGTGGCAGGGGGTGGTTCACCCCTCCACTTT.